The next 2 T cell receptor beta chains were all read from a single sample in a study of regulatory T cells in long-lasting Graves disease. Combining iRepertoire HTBI primers with Arm-PCR of CDR3 regions, the authors built TCR beta libraries. TCRdb re-derived calls from the multiplex PCR reads in MiXCR, one entry per CDR3 protein. This table has some 250,000 distinct CDR3 sequences, around 16% appearing once. The time point is: newly diagnosed GD, antithyroid drugs for less than 3 months. Generation of the TCR library employed RNA extracted from PBMCs. The sequenced sample was peripheral blood mononuclear cells (PBMCs), obtained at new diagnosis, from a patient treated with antithyroid drugs. The receptors here all came from a female donor with Graves disease.

The V gene is TRBV12-5, the J gene TRBJ2-7; the D gene is possibly TRBD1 (5 bases). The V gene's germline CDR1 is LGHNT and CDR2 FRNRAP. The CDR3 sequence is 15 residues long. The CDR3, as DNA: TGTGCCAGCAGCCAAGAAAGGGGCGTCGCCTACGAGCAGTACTTC. Translated: CASSQERGVAYEQYF.

This clonotype was observed a few times. The CDR3 protein is CASSRDPEMGELFF. DNA of the CDR3: TGCGCCAGCAGTCGGGACCCAGAGATGGGGGAGCTGTTTTTT. The chain uses TRBV10-1 and TRBJ2-2, with D perhaps matching TRBD1 or TRBD2 (5 bases each). The CDR3 has 14 residues. CDR1 and CDR2 (germline): WNHNN, SYGVQD (reference sequence). V lost 5 bases, J lost 8 bases, and 15 bases lay in between.